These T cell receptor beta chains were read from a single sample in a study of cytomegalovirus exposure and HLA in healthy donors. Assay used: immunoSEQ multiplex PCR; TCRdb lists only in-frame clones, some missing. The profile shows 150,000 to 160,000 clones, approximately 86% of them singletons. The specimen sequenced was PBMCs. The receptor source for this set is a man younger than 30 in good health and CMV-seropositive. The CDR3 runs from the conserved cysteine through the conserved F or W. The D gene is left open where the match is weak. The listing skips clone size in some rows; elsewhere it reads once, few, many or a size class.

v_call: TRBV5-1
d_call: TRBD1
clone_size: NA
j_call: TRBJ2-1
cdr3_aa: CASSLARTGYNEQFF
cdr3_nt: TGCGCCAGCAGCTTGGCCCGGACAGGCTACAATGAGCAGTTCTTC

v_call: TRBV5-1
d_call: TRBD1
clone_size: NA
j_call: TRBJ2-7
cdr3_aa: CASSWTTGGSYEQYF
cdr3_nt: TGCGCCAGCAGCTGGACGACAGGGGGCTCCTACGAGCAGTACTTC

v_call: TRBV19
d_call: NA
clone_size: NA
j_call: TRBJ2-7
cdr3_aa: CASRLGPWLYEQYF
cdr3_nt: TGTGCCAGTAGGTTGGGCCCCTGGCTCTACGAGCAGTACTTC

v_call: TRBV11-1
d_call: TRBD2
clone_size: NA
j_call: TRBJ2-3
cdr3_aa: CASSHSGAPQNTQYF
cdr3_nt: TGTGCCAGCAGCCATAGCGGGGCCCCACAGAATACGCAGTATTTT

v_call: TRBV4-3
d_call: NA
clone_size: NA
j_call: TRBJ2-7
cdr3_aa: CASSQDQGGRMEQYF
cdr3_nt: TGCGCCAGCAGCCAAGATCAGGGGGGCCGAATGGAGCAGTACTTC

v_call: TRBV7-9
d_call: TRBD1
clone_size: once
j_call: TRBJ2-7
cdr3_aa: CASSRDRGDDSYEQYF
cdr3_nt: TGTGCCAGCAGCCGTGACAGGGGGGACGATTCCTACGAGCAGTACTTC

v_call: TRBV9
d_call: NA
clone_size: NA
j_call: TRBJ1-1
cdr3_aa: CASSAWTEILNTEAFF
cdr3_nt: TGTGCCAGCAGCGCCTGGACAGAAATCTTGAACACTGAAGCTTTCTTT

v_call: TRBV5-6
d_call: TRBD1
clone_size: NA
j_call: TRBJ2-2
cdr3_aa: CASSLGQGATGELFF
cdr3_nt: TGTGCCAGCAGCTTGGGCCAGGGGGCCACCGGGGAGCTGTTTTTT

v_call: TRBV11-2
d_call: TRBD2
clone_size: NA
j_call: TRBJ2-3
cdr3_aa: CASSLSGRATDTQYF
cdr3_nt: TGTGCCAGCAGCTTAAGCGGGAGGGCGACAGATACGCAGTATTTT

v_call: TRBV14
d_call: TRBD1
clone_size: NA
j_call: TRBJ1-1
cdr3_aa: CASSQTGSTEAFF
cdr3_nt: TGTGCCAGCAGCCAGACAGGGAGCACTGAAGCTTTCTTT

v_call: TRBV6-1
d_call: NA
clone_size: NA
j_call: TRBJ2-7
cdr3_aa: CASSPLYEQYF
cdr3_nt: TGTGCCAGCAGCCCCCTTTACGAGCAGTACTTC

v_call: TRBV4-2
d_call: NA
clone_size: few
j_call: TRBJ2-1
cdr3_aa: CASSQGEYNEQFF
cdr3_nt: TGTGCCAGCAGCCAAGGAGAGTACAATGAGCAGTTCTTC

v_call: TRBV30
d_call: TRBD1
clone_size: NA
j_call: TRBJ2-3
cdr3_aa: CAWNRQGARDTQYF
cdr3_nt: TGTGCCTGGAACCGACAGGGGGCGCGAGATACGCAGTATTTT

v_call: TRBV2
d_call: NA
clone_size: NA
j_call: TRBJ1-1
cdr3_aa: CASSYQGPNTEAFF
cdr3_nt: TGTGCCAGCAGTTACCAGGGCCCGAACACTGAAGCTTTCTTT

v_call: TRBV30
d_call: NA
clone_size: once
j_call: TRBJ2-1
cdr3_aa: CARAPGTRRNEQFF
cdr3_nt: TGTGCCCGTGCTCCCGGGACAAGGCGCAATGAGCAGTTCTTC

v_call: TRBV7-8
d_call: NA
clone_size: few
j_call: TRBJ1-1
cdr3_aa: CASSLRRVDTEAFF
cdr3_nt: TGTGCCAGCAGCTTAAGGAGGGTGGACACTGAAGCTTTCTTT

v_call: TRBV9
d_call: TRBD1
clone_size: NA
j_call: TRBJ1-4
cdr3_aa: CASSASGTGVATNEKLFF
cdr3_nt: TGTGCCAGCAGCGCCTCCGGGACAGGGGTTGCAACTAATGAAAAACTGTTTTTT

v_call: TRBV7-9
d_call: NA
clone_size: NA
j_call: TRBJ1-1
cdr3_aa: CATRVWDGDWDTEAFF
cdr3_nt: TGTGCCACCAGAGTTTGGGATGGGGACTGGGACACTGAAGCTTTCTTT

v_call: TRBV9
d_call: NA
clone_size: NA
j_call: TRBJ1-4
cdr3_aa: CASSSRGGNEKLFF
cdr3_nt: TGTGCCAGCAGCTCCCGAGGAGGTAATGAAAAACTGTTTTTT

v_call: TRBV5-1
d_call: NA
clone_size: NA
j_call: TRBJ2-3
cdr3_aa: CASSFLDSRKSTDTQYF
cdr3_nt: TGCGCCAGCAGCTTCTTGGACAGTCGTAAGTCCACAGATACGCAGTATTTT

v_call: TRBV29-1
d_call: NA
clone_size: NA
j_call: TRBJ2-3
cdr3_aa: CSALGLADTQYF
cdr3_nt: TGCAGCGCTCTAGGCCTTGCAGATACGCAGTATTTT